The entry below describes one T cell receptor (beta chain). In the authors' workflow: Cell counts per sample came from amplifying reference gene primers. TCRdb's table, derived via immunoSEQ multiplex PCR, lists solely in-frame clones and lacks some. Clonal size and the V and J genes are those of that table, whereas D and trimming came from the DNA. The sample records some 170,000 clones, roughly 90% being singletons. This sample stems from a study of blood T cell repertoires in COVID-19. Study background: PBMCs, B-cell-depleted T cells, or T cells provided the cDNA or gDNA that made up the material.

Germline V CDR1 and CDR2: SNHLY, FYNNEI. This CDR3 contains 15 residues. J gave up 6 bases and V 7 bases, and 14 bases lay outside the gene matches. The material sequenced was peripheral blood. The J gene is TRBJ2-7, the V gene TRBV2, with 8 bases that match TRBD1. This clonotype was obtained from a woman between 45 and 65 years old with acute or convalescent COVID-19. Here the CDR3 DNA reads TGTGCCAGCACTCTTTTACCGGGACAGGACTCCGAGCAGTACTTC. It encodes CASTLLPGQDSEQYF. The full variable domain, in which reference TRBV2 and TRBJ2-7 provide the parts outside the CDR3, is EPEVTQTPSHQVTQMGQEVILRCVPISNHLYFYWYRQILGQKVEFLVSFYNNEISEKSEIFDDQFSVERPDGSNFTLKIRSTKLEDSAMYFCASTLLPGQDSEQYFGPGTRLTVT.